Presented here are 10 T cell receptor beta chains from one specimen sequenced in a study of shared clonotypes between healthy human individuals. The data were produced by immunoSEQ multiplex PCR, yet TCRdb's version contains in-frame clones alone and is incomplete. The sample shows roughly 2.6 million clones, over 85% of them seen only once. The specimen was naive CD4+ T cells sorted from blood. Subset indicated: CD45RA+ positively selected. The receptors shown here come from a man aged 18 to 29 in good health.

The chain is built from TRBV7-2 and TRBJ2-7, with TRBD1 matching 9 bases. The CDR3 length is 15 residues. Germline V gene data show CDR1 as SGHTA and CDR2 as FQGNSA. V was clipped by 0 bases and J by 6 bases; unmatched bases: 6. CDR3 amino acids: CASSLAFGQGFEQYF. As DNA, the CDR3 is TGTGCCAGCAGCTTAGCGTTCGGACAGGGGTTCGAGCAGTACTTC.

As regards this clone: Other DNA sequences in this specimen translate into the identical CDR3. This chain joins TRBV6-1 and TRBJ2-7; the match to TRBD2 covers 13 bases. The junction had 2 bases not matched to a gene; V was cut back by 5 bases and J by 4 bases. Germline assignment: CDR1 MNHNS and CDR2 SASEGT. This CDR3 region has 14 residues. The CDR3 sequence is CASSRTSGSYEQYF. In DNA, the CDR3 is TGTGCCAGCAGTCGGACTAGCGGGAGTTACGAGCAGTACTTC.

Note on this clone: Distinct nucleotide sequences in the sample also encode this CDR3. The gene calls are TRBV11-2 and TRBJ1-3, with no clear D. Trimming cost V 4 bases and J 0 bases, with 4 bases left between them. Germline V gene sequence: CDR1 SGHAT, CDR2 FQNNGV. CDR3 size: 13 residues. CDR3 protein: CASSSSSGNTIYF. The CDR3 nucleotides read TGTGCCAGCAGCTCGAGCTCTGGAAACACCATATATTTT.

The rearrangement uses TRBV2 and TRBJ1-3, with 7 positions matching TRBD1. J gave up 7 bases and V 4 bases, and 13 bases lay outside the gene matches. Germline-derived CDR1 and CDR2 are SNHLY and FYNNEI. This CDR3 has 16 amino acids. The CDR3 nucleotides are TGTGCCAGCAGTGTGGACCGAGACAGGGTTGGGAACACCATATATTTT. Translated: CASSVDRDRVGNTIYF.

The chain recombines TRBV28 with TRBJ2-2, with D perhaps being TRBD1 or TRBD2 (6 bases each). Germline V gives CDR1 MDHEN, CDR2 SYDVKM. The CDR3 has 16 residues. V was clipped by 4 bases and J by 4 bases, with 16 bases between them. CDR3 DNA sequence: TGTGCCAGCAGTTCCTGGGGGGCCCCTAGCACCGGGGAGCTGTTTTTT. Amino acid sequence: CASSSWGAPSTGELFF. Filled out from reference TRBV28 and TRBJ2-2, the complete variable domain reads DVKVTQSSRYLVKRTGEKVFLECVQDMDHENMFWYRQDPGLGLRLIYFSYDVKMKEKGDIPEGYSVSREKKERFSLILESASTNQTSMYLCASSSWGAPSTGELFFGEGSRLTVL.

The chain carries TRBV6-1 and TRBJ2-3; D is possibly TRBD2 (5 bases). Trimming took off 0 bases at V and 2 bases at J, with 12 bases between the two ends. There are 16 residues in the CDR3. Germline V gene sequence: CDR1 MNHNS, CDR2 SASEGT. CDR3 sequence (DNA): TGTGCCAGCAGTGAAGCGTTCGCAGCGGTCACAGATACGCAGTATTTT. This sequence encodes CASSEAFAAVTDTQYF.

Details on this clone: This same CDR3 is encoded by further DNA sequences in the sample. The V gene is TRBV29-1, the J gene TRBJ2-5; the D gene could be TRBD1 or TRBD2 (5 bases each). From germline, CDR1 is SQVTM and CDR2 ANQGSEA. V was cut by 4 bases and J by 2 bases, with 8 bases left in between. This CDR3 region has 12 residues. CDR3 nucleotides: TGCAGCGTTGGGGGGTCACAAGAGACCCAGTACTTC. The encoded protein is CSVGGSQETQYF.

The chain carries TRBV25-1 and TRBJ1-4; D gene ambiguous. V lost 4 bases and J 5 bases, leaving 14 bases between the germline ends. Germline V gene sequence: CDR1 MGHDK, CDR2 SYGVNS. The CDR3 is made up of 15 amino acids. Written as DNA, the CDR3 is TGTGCCAGCAGTGGGCTTGGGATGGCAAATGAAAAACTGTTTTTT. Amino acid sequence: CASSGLGMANEKLFF.

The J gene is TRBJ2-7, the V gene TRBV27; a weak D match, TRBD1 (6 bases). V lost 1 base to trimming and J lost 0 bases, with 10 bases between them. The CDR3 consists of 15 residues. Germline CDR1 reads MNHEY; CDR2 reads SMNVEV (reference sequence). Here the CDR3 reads CASSLWGPGSYEQYF. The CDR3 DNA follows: TGTGCCAGCAGTTTATGGGGGCCTGGCTCCTACGAGCAGTACTTC.

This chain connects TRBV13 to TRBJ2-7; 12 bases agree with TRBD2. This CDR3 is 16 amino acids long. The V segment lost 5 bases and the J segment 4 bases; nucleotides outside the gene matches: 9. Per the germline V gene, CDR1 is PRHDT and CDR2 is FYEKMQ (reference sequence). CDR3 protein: CASSPTRLAGEYEQYF. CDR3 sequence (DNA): TGTGCCAGCAGCCCAACAAGACTAGCGGGAGAGTACGAGCAGTACTTC.